This T cell receptor beta chain was captured in a study of metastatic and nonmetastatic thyroid tumors. In the original workflow: It was from CDR3 differences across clinicopathological groups that a distant-metastasis classifier for papillary thyroid cancer was built. TCRdb re-analyzed the PCR reads through MiXCR. The V and J calls, along with clone size, are taken from TCRdb and not from the paper's own processing. The sample comprises about 33,000 clones, 15% to 20% of which are singletons, and 12% rests with the top ten. This clone was counted at least ten times. This sequence may be a read error, since a much larger clone differs from it by one base. Each patient went into thyroid surgery without having received any treatment. There are 16 residues in the CDR3. The germline V gene has CDR1 SGHAT and CDR2 FQNNGV.

The TCR comes from a male donor with papillary thyroid cancer or a benign thyroid nodule (not recorded which). Some clones in this sample may be carry-over from other donors' samples. This sequence joins TRBV11-2 and TRBJ2-7, with D perhaps TRBD1 (7 bases). Sequencing used blood. CDR3 sequence: CASSLPRGTASYGQYF. As DNA, the CDR3 is TGTGCCAGCAGCTTACCCCGCGGGACAGCTTCCTACGGGCAGTACTTC.